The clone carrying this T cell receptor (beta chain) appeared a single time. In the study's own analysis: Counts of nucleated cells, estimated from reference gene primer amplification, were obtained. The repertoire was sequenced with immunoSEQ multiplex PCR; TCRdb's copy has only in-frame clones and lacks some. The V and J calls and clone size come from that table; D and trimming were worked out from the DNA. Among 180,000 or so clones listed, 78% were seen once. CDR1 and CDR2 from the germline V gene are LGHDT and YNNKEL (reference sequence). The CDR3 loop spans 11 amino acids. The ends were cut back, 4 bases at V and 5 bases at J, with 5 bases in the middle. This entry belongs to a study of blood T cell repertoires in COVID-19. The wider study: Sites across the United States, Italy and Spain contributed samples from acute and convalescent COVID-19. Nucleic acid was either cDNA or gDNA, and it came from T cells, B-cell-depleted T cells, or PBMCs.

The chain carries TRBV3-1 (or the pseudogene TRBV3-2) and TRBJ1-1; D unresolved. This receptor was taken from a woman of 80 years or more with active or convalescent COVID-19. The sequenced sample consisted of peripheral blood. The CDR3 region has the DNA TGTGCCAGCAGCCTCGGGACTGAAGCTTTCTTT. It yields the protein CASSLGTEAFF.